This T cell receptor (beta chain) was found in a study of shared clonotypes between healthy human individuals. The wider study: Used for every donor were three CD4 naive, three CD4 memory, two CD8 naive and one CD8 memory plate. Broader study findings: Across subsets, estimated richness was generally greater for naive than for memory populations.

Details on this clone: What it binds is unknown. Other DNA sequences in this specimen translate into the identical CDR3.

The CDR3 runs to 15 residues. V lost 3 bases, J lost 0 bases, and 2 bases stayed unmatched. Germline V CDR1 and CDR2: SGHRS, YFSETQ. Method: immunoSEQ multiplex PCR; TCRdb's copy keeps in-frame clones and lacks some. This sample has more than 2,000,000 clones; roughly 93% occur once, and the top ten carry 0.39%. The donors were all Caucasian adults (living in Nashville, Tennessee). This TCR derives from a man younger than 35 in good health. Some clones in this sample may be carry-over from other donors' samples. Sequenced material: naive CD4+ T cells from PBMCs. The subset denotes: CD45RA+ positively selected. This chain links TRBV5-1 with TRBJ2-7; the match to TRBD1 covers 11 bases. CDR3 DNA sequence: TGCGCCAGCAGCTCAGGGACAGGGGGCTCCTACGAGCAGTACTTC. This sequence encodes CASSSGTGGSYEQYF. The entire variable domain, with the rest obtained from reference TRBV5-1 and TRBJ2-7, is as follows: KAGVTQTPRYLIKTRGQQVTLSCSPISGHRSVSWYQQTPGQGLQFLFEYFSETQRNKGNFPGRFSGRQFSNSRSEMNVSTLELGDSALYLCASSSGTGGSYEQYFGPGTRLTVT.